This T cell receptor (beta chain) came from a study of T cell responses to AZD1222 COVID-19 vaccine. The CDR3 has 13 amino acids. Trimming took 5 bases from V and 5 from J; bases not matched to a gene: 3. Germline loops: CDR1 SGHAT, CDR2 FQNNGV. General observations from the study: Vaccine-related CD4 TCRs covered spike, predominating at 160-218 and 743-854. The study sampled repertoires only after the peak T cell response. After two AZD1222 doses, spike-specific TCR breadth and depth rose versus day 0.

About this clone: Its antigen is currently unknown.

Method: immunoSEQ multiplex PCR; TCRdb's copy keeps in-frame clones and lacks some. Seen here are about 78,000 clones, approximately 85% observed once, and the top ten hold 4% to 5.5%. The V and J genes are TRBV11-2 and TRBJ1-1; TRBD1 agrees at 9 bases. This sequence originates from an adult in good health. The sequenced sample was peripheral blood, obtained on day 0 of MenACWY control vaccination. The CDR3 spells CASSVDRGTEAFF. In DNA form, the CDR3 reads TGTGCCAGCAGCGTCGACAGGGGGACTGAAGCTTTCTTT.